Each of the 10 T cell receptor beta chains below was sequenced from the same sample in a study of Tregs in tolerant kidney transplant recipients. The method was immunoSEQ multiplex PCR; TCRdb's version includes in-frame clones alone and lacks a portion of them. The data contain around 77,000 clones, 95% to 98% of them singletons. Sequencing was performed on CD4+ T cells from blood, taken before the transplant. The receptor source for this set is a human donor who received a combined kidney and bone marrow transplant.

CDR3 in DNA: TGTGCCAGCAGCCCGGGGACTAGCGGGCGAGAGACCCAGTACTTC. Protein product: CASSPGTSGRETQYF. The rearrangement uses TRBV11-3 and TRBJ2-5; 12 bases agree with TRBD2. The germline CDR1 and CDR2 sequences are SGHNT and YENEEA. The CDR3 spans 15 residues. Trimming cost V 5 bases and J 4 bases; bases outside gene matches: 5.

This clone was seen just once. The chain has TRBV10-3 and TRBJ2-7, with TRBD2 matching 7 bases. The CDR3 spans 12 residues. Germline trimming cut 6 bases from V and 3 bases from J; bases unmatched to any gene: 2. Germline CDR1 and CDR2: ENHRY and SYGVKD. The CDR3 nucleotides are TGTGCCATCAGGACGGGGGGCTACGAGCAGTACTTC. Protein sequence: CAIRTGGYEQYF.

The chain uses TRBV7-2 and TRBJ2-1; D is perhaps TRBD2 (5 bases). The CDR3 is 12 amino acids. CDR1 SGHTA and CDR2 FQGNSA come from the germline V gene. V gave up 1 base and J gave up 15 bases, with 13 bases separating them. CDR3 loop: CASSLESRVWFF. The CDR3 bases are TGTGCCAGCAGCTTAGAGTCGAGGGTTTGGTTCTTC.

The chain carries TRBV30 and TRBJ2-7; no reliable D call. The V end was cut by 4 bases, the J end by 5 bases, with 15 bases between. Germline CDR1 and CDR2: GTSNPN and SVGIG (reference sequence). CDR3 size: 13 residues. CDR3 DNA: TGTGCCTGGAACCCACGGGTGAACCACGAGCAGTACTTC. This encodes CAWNPRVNHEQYF.

The genes are TRBV7-3 and TRBJ2-1; 8 bases line up with TRBD2. Germline V gene sequence: CDR1 SGHTA, CDR2 FQGTGA. With 2 bases clipped from V and 6 bases from J, the junction kept 12 bases outside the gene matches. The CDR3 is 17 residues long. In DNA, the CDR3 is TGTGCCAGCAGCTTAGTCGTGACGGGAGGGTTTGGCAATGAGCAGTTCTTC. Its protein is CASSLVVTGGFGNEQFF.

J is TRBJ2-4 and V is TRBV11-1, with 9 positions matching TRBD2. The CDR3 sequence is 15 residues long. Germline trimming cut 4 bases from V and 7 bases from J; bases unmatched to any gene: 8. In germline, CDR1 is SGHAT, CDR2 FQDESV (reference sequence). The CDR3, as DNA: TGTGCCAGCAGCTCCGCGGGGGGGGCTAAGAACATTCAGTACTTC. Amino acids: CASSSAGGAKNIQYF.

This clone has only one observation. The CDR3 protein is CASSPTSGANVLTF. Here the CDR3 DNA reads TGTGCCAGCAGCCCAACATCTGGGGCCAACGTCCTGACTTTC. The chain couples TRBV7-2 to TRBJ2-6; D unclear. With 5 bases removed from V and 1 base from J, the gap between germline ends came to 6 bases. The CDR3 covers 14 residues. The germline gives CDR1 SGHTA, CDR2 FQGNSA.

The rearrangement links TRBV6-6 to TRBJ2-7; a weak D match, TRBD2 (5 bases). The germline V gene encodes CDR1 MNHNY and CDR2 SVGAGI (reference sequence). This CDR3 has 15 amino acids. V was trimmed by 8 bases and J by 0 bases, leaving 17 bases between them. CDR3 in DNA: TGTGCCAGCTCTGATCCCGGGGATCCCTCCTACGAGCAGTACTTC. Its translation: CASSDPGDPSYEQYF.

The chain links TRBV9 to TRBJ2-7; possible D gene TRBD2, 6 bases. The CDR3 extends over 15 amino acids. V lost 0 bases to trimming and J lost 3 bases, with 13 bases between them. CDR1 is SGDLS and CDR2 is YYNGEE in the germline V gene. DNA for the CDR3: TGTGCCAGCAGCGTAGGATATGGGGGGAGCTACGAGCAGTACTTC. Translating gives CASSVGYGGSYEQYF.

The chain employs TRBV5-1 and TRBJ2-1; 15 nucleotides match TRBD2. The length of the CDR3 is 16 residues. Germline CDR1 SGHRS, CDR2 YFSETQ. V shed 3 bases and J 11 bases; nucleotides not matched to a gene: 9. The CDR3 coding sequence is TGCGCCAGCAGCTCCCAAGGAGGGACTAGCGGGGGGAAGCAGTTCTTC. This translates into CASSSQGGTSGGKQFF.